The text below deals with one T cell receptor beta chain. Its specificity is unknown. The sample belongs to a study of cytotoxic CD8 clonotypes in ibrutinib-treated CLL. The study's findings and limits: Under therapy, public clonotypes either contracted or stayed stable, and they were uncommon.

This CDR3 comprises 14 residues. Per the germline V gene, CDR1 is MDHEN and CDR2 is SYDVKM. Trimming shortened V by 7 bases and J by 0 bases, and 10 bases separated the two germline ends. This table comes from immunoSEQ multiplex PCR, and its TCRdb copy is limited to in-frame clones, with some not included. The data contain about 130,000 clones, approximately 85% of them singletons. The chain has TRBV28 and TRBJ1-5; no clear D gene. This material consisted of PBMCs, taken after 24 months of ibrutinib treatment. The sequence came from a human donor with chronic lymphocytic leukemia. CDR3 amino acids: CASKGHYSNQPQHF. The CDR3 DNA reads TGTGCCAGCAAGGGCCACTATAGCAATCAGCCCCAGCATTTT. The entire variable domain, with the rest obtained from reference TRBV28 and TRBJ1-5, is as follows: DVKVTQSSRYLVKRTGEKVFLECVQDMDHENMFWYRQDPGLGLRLIYFSYDVKMKEKGDIPEGYSVSREKKERFSLILESASTNQTSMYLCASKGHYSNQPQHFGDGTRLSIL.